The next 31 T cell receptor beta chains were all read from a single sample in a study of Ad26.COV2.S vaccination and SARS-CoV-2 variants. Treatment meaning: about 20 received Ad26.COV2.S at low or high dose, single or two shots; roughly 5 received placebo; per-sample allocation not given. Following the first vaccine or placebo injection, samples were taken on day 63. Here immunoSEQ multiplex PCR was the method, and the copy in TCRdb shows in-frame clones only, minus some. The sample yields about half a million clones, roughly nine tenths seen once. The sample in question was peripheral blood, obtained in a trial of Ad26.COV2.S vaccine versus placebo. Receptor source: a person between 18 and 60 years old who received the Ad26.COV2.S COVID-19 vaccine or a placebo.

This clone has just one count. This rearrangement joins TRBV7-3 to TRBJ2-1; a weak D match, TRBD1 (5 bases). Germline V lookup: CDR1 SGHTA, CDR2 FQGTGA. V was clipped by 2 bases and J by 3 bases, with 11 bases between them. This CDR3 has 15 amino acids. CDR3: CASSLLGQGYNEQFF. DNA of the CDR3: TGTGCCAGCAGCTTACTGGGGCAGGGCTACAATGAGCAGTTCTTC.

The chain combines TRBV9 with TRBJ2-3; D not resolved. Looked up from germline, CDR1 is SGDLS and CDR2 is YYNGEE. CDR3 length: 17 amino acids. Trimming pared 0 bases from V and 0 bases from J, leaving 14 bases between. The CDR3 bases are TGTGCCAGCAGCGTAGGGTCGGGCCCCCGAAGCACAGATACGCAGTATTTT. It yields the protein CASSVGSGPRSTDTQYF.

The chain uses TRBV7-6 and TRBJ1-3, with TRBD1 as a possible D gene (6 bases). Germline CDR1 SGHVS, CDR2 FNYEAQ. V shed 4 bases and J shed 0 bases, with 10 bases lying between them. The CDR3 extends over 15 amino acids. The CDR3 loop reads CASSSGQFSGNTIYF. In nucleotides, the CDR3 is TGTGCCAGCAGCTCCGGACAGTTCTCTGGAAACACCATATATTTT.

This chain joins TRBV2 and TRBJ1-2; 8 positions match TRBD1. This CDR3 comprises 15 residues. J gave up 4 bases and V 2 bases, and 6 bases lay outside the gene matches. CDR1 SNHLY and CDR2 FYNNEI come from the germline V gene. CDR3 DNA sequence: TGTGCCAGCAGTGAACAGGGGGCGTTAGCCTATGGCTACACCTTC. Protein: CASSEQGALAYGYTF.

The V call is TRBV30, the J call TRBJ2-1; D remains unclear. The V end lost 7 bases, the J end lost 5 bases, and 18 bases lay between the germline ends. The CDR3 length is 14 residues. Germline assignment: CDR1 GTSNPN and CDR2 SVGIG (reference sequence). In DNA form, the CDR3 reads TGTGCCTACAAACACCAACTGCAAAACAATGAGCAGTTCTTC. Translating gives CAYKHQLQNNEQFF.

The J gene is TRBJ2-7, the V gene TRBV3-1 (or the pseudogene TRBV3-2); perhaps TRBD1 as D (6 bases). Between the trimmed V and J ends, which lost 4 bases and 2 bases, there was a span of 12 bases. The CDR3 covers 14 residues. Germline CDR1 reads LGHDT; CDR2 reads YNNKEL (reference sequence). The CDR3 nucleotides read TGTGCCAGCAGCCTATTCGGACAGCCCTACGAGCAGTACTTC. Translated, it gives CASSLFGQPYEQYF.

The genes are TRBV7-9 and TRBJ1-1, with TRBD1 matching over 7 bases. In germline, CDR1 is SEHNR, CDR2 FQNEAQ (reference sequence). This CDR3 contains 15 residues. V lost 5 bases and J lost 4; bases outside the gene matches: 10. The CDR3 DNA reads as TGTGCCAGCAGCCCAGTAGGGGGCTTAAGCACTGAAGCTTTCTTT. It is translated as CASSPVGGLSTEAFF.

The V gene is TRBV7-2, the J gene TRBJ1-2; D perhaps matches TRBD1 (5 bases). This CDR3 has 14 amino acids. Germline CDR1 is SGHTA and CDR2 is FQGNSA. The V gene lost 2 bases and the J gene lost 0 bases, with 7 bases spanning the gap. In DNA form, the CDR3 reads TGTGCCAGCAGCTTAAGGGGTTCTAACTATGGCTACACCTTC. Translating gives CASSLRGSNYGYTF.

The V gene is TRBV6-6, the J gene TRBJ1-4; D ambiguous. The CDR3 covers 15 residues. CDR1 is MNHNY, CDR2 SVGAGI, per germline (reference sequence). V lost 2 bases and J 7 bases, leaving 14 bases between the germline ends. In DNA, the CDR3 is TGTGCCAGCAGTTACAAAGGCCTGACGGGTGAAAAACTGTTTTTT. It encodes CASSYKGLTGEKLFF.

The chain has TRBV19 and TRBJ1-1; D possibly corresponds to TRBD1 (6 bases). The ends were cut back, 6 bases at V and 5 bases at J, with 13 bases in the middle. Germline CDR1 reads LNHDA; CDR2 reads SQIVND (reference sequence). The CDR3 covers 13 residues. The CDR3 region is CASRDGGRTEAFF. In DNA, the CDR3 is TGTGCCAGTAGGGACGGGGGGCGGACTGAAGCTTTCTTT.

The chain employs TRBV9 and TRBJ2-3; 8 bases match TRBD2. V was pared by 3 bases and J by 4 bases, with 10 bases of the junction left unmatched. The CDR3 loop spans 16 amino acids. Looked up from germline, CDR1 is SGDLS and CDR2 is YYNGEE. The CDR3 DNA reads TGTGCCAGCAGCGAGCCTGGGGGCGGGAGGTCAGATACGCAGTATTTT. Translating gives CASSEPGGGRSDTQYF.

The CDR3 nucleotides are TGTGCCAGCGGCTGGAACATCCTAGAGACCCAGTACTTC. Translated, it gives CASGWNILETQYF. The chain employs TRBV7-6 and TRBJ2-5; no reliable D call. The CDR3 has 13 amino acids. The germline V and J ends were trimmed by 8 bases and 4 bases, with 14 bases remaining between them. Germline V lookup: CDR1 SGHVS, CDR2 FNYEAQ.

V is TRBV30 and J is TRBJ2-5; D is unresolved. This CDR3 is built from 13 residues. Looked up from germline, CDR1 is GTSNPN and CDR2 is SVGIG (reference sequence). The V and J ends lost 3 bases and 7 bases respectively, with 15 bases between them. The CDR3 nucleotides are TGTGCCTGGAGCAGGATTGGGTACGGGACCCAGTACTTC. It encodes CAWSRIGYGTQYF.

This chain joins TRBV9 and TRBJ2-3; 12 positions agree with TRBD2. The V and J ends lost 1 base and 2 bases, in that order; junction bases with no gene match: 2. CDR3 length: 16 amino acids. Germline V gives CDR1 SGDLS, CDR2 YYNGEE. CDR3 loop: CASSVRLAGATDTQYF. The CDR3 DNA is TGTGCCAGCAGCGTACGACTAGCGGGGGCCACAGATACGCAGTATTTT. Variable domain in full (rest from reference TRBV9 and TRBJ2-3): DSGVTQTPKHLITATGQRVTLRCSPRSGDLSVYWYQQSLDQGLQFLIQYYNGEERAKGNILERFSAQQFPDLHSELNLSSLELGDSALYFCASSVRLAGATDTQYFGPGTRLTVL.

The chain has TRBV7-2 and TRBJ1-1; weak D call: TRBD1 (5 bases). Germline V gene sequence: CDR1 SGHTA, CDR2 FQGNSA. This CDR3 is 15 amino acids long. Trimming cost V 0 bases and J 6 bases, with 14 bases left between them. CDR3 sequence: CASSLAGGAGAEAFF. CDR3 nucleotides: TGTGCCAGCAGCTTAGCGGGAGGGGCGGGGGCTGAAGCTTTCTTT.

The chain has TRBV28 and TRBJ1-4, with TRBD1 identical over 9 bases. CDR3 length: 16 residues. The trim removed 4 bases at V and 3 bases at J, leaving 6 bases unmatched. CDR1 and CDR2 from the germline V gene are MDHEN and SYDVKM. CDR3: CASSSNRGLANEKLFF. The CDR3 coding sequence is TGTGCCAGCAGTTCCAACAGGGGGCTGGCTAATGAAAAACTGTTTTTT. Full variable domain (rest looked up from reference TRBV28 and TRBJ1-4): DVKVTQSSRYLVKRTGEKVFLECVQDMDHENMFWYRQDPGLGLRLIYFSYDVKMKEKGDIPEGYSVSREKKERFSLILESASTNQTSMYLCASSSNRGLANEKLFFGSGTQLSVL.

The chain recombines TRBV28 with TRBJ1-1; D is unresolved. Looked up from germline, CDR1 is MDHEN and CDR2 is SYDVKM. V gave up 2 bases and J gave up 4 bases, with 8 bases separating them. The CDR3 loop spans 13 amino acids. The CDR3 protein is CASSLPYSTEAFF. DNA for the CDR3: TGTGCCAGCAGTTTACCGTATAGCACTGAAGCTTTCTTT.

The V and J genes are TRBV29-1 and TRBJ2-7; 10 bases are a match to TRBD2. This CDR3 contains 13 residues. V lost 7 bases and J lost 2; bases outside the gene matches: 5. Germline V lookup: CDR1 SQVTM, CDR2 ANQGSEA. The CDR3 DNA follows: TGCAGCGCCCGAAGCGGGGGGGCCTACGAGCAGTACTTC. It yields the protein CSARSGGAYEQYF.

The genes are TRBV29-1 and TRBJ2-1; D not resolved. This CDR3 comprises 12 residues. Germline-derived CDR1 and CDR2 are SQVTM and ANQGSEA. V lost 5 bases and J lost 8, with 13 bases in between. Here the CDR3 DNA reads TGCAGCGTTCAAAAAGGTACGGATGAGCAGTTCTTC. This encodes CSVQKGTDEQFF.

This clone turned up a few times. This CDR3 is also generated by other DNA sequences in the sample. The chain carries TRBV30 and TRBJ2-2; D not certain. The CDR3 loop spans 12 amino acids. The ends were cut back, 4 bases at V and 3 bases at J, with 6 bases in the middle. Germline CDR1 is GTSNPN and CDR2 is SVGIG (reference sequence). The CDR3 region is CAWNRDTGELFF. CDR3 DNA: TGTGCCTGGAACCGGGACACCGGGGAGCTGTTTTTT.

CDR3 in DNA: TGCAGTGCTAGTGTTCGGGGGAGACCCCCTAACCCGCGGGATCCCACTGAAGCTTTCTTT. It specifies CSASVRGRPPNPRDPTEAFF. The chain uses TRBV20-1 and TRBJ1-1, with D perhaps matching TRBD1 (5 bases). The CDR3 runs to 20 residues. V dropped 3 bases and J dropped 4 bases, with 33 bases sitting between them. The germline V gene encodes CDR1 DFQATT and CDR2 SNEGSKA (reference sequence).

CDR3: CASSYRGPNTEAFF. The CDR3 region has the DNA TGTGCCAGCAGTTACCGGGGTCCAAACACTGAAGCTTTCTTT. The chain carries TRBV6-5 and TRBJ1-1; no clear D gene. The V end lost 2 bases, the J end lost 2 bases, and 9 bases lay between the germline ends. The CDR3 contains 14 residues. Germline CDR1 is MNHEY and CDR2 is SVGAGI.

This sequence joins TRBV7-2 and TRBJ1-5; no reliable D call. Germline V gives CDR1 SGHTA, CDR2 FQGNSA. The CDR3 covers 14 residues. Trimming removed 0 bases at V and 2 bases at J, with 5 bases between. The CDR3 DNA follows: TGTGCCAGCAGCTTAGCGGCAGGCAATCAGCCCCAGCATTTT. Residues: CASSLAAGNQPQHF. The full variable domain, with the rest looked up from reference TRBV7-2 and TRBJ1-5, is GAGVSQSPSNKVTEKGKDVELRCDPISGHTALYWYRQSLGQGLEFLIYFQGNSAPDKSGLPSDRFSAERTGGSVSTLTIQRTQQEDSAVYLCASSLAAGNQPQHFGDGTRLSIL.

CDR3 loop: CASSFSGLAYEQYF. The CDR3 coding sequence is TGTGCCAGCAGTTTCAGCGGGTTGGCCTACGAGCAGTACTTC. The V gene is TRBV28, the J gene TRBJ2-7; a possible D gene is TRBD2 (6 bases). Germline V CDR1 and CDR2: MDHEN, SYDVKM. The CDR3 has 14 residues. V was trimmed by 3 bases and J by 2 bases, leaving 11 bases between them.

The chain recombines TRBV12-5 with TRBJ2-3, with 11 bases aligning to TRBD2. CDR3 length: 15 amino acids. CDR1 and CDR2 from the germline V gene are LGHNT and FRNRAP. V trimming: 3 bases; J trimming: 3 bases; junction bases outside the gene matches: 2. The CDR3 sequence: CASGFTSGSTDTQYF. In nucleotides, the CDR3 is TGTGCTAGTGGTTTTACTAGCGGGAGTACAGATACGCAGTATTTT.

The chain is built from TRBV6-5 and TRBJ1-6; maybe TRBD1 (6 bases). There are 15 residues in the CDR3. V was trimmed by 5 bases and J by 6 bases, leaving 14 bases between them. The germline V gene has CDR1 MNHEY and CDR2 SVGAGI. CDR3 sequence (DNA): TGTGCCAGCAGTCGTCACGGGACAAGTAATTCACCCCTCCACTTT. This encodes CASSRHGTSNSPLHF.

The chain carries TRBV6-1 and TRBJ1-2, with D tentatively TRBD1 (5 bases). Germline V gene data show CDR1 as MNHNS and CDR2 as SASEGT. With 1 base removed from V and 3 bases from J, the gap between germline ends came to 12 bases. The CDR3 loop spans 15 amino acids. CDR3 bases: TGTGCCAGCAGTGAAGTAGGGGCCCCTTACTATGGCTACACCTTC. Amino acid sequence: CASSEVGAPYYGYTF.

This chain connects TRBV19 to TRBJ1-3; D gene ambiguous. This CDR3 has 15 amino acids. The germline CDR1 and CDR2 sequences are LNHDA and SQIVND (reference sequence). Trimming removed 1 base from V and 0 bases from J, with 7 bases in between. The CDR3 spells CASSIAENSGNTIYF. CDR3 nucleotide sequence: TGTGCCAGTAGTATAGCCGAGAACTCTGGAAACACCATATATTTT.

This chain links TRBV18 with TRBJ1-1; TRBD1 matches 7 bases. With 5 bases clipped from V and 1 base from J, the junction kept 4 bases outside the gene matches. The CDR3 covers 14 residues. Germline assignment: CDR1 KGHSH and CDR2 LQKENI. This CDR3 reads CASSEDRWNTEAFF. The CDR3 DNA follows: TGTGCCAGCTCAGAGGACAGGTGGAACACTGAAGCTTTCTTT.

V usage is TRBV20-1 and J usage is TRBJ1-2; 11 bases match TRBD1. V was pared by 3 bases and J by 4 bases, with 16 bases of the junction left unmatched. The CDR3 runs to 18 residues. CDR1 DFQATT and CDR2 SNEGSKA come from the germline V gene (reference sequence). The CDR3 reads CSASEGPDRGRFGYGYTF. The CDR3 DNA sequence: TGCAGTGCTAGTGAGGGGCCGGACAGGGGGCGTTTTGGCTATGGCTACACCTTC.

The chain couples TRBV6-6 to TRBJ2-1; a possible D gene is TRBD2 (6 bases). CDR3 size: 16 residues. V was trimmed by 6 bases and J by 4 bases, leaving 19 bases between them. Germline CDR1 and CDR2: MNHNY and SVGAGI (reference sequence). The CDR3 sequence is CASSKERALGYNEQFF. CDR3 DNA: TGTGCCAGCAGCAAAGAGCGGGCCTTGGGTTACAATGAGCAGTTCTTC.